One sample yielded the 17 T cell receptor beta chains listed below, sequenced in a study of blood T cell repertoires in COVID-19. Data came from immunoSEQ multiplex PCR; TCRdb stores just in-frame clones and leaves some out. Counted here are about 140,000 clones, more than 70% occurring once; the ten biggest clones make up 7% to 10%. The material sequenced was peripheral blood. These receptors were obtained from a woman aged 55-75 years with acute or convalescent COVID-19.

The chain joins TRBV5-1 to TRBJ1-2; no reliable D call. Germline V gene lookup returns CDR1 SGHRS and CDR2 YFSETQ. Trimming removed 0 bases at V and 4 bases at J, with 7 bases between. The CDR3 loop spans 13 amino acids. This CDR3 is CASSLVSSYGYTF. DNA for the CDR3: TGCGCCAGCAGCTTGGTTAGTAGCTATGGCTACACCTTC.

V usage is TRBV3-1 (or the pseudogene TRBV3-2) and J usage is TRBJ2-1, with TRBD2 identical over 9 bases. V gave up 3 bases and J gave up 3 bases; unmatched junction bases: 3. The CDR3 is made up of 15 amino acids. Germline loops: CDR1 LGHDT, CDR2 YNNKEL (reference sequence). In DNA form, the CDR3 reads TGTGCCAGCAGCCATGCGGGGGGGGACTACAATGAGCAGTTCTTC. Its protein is CASSHAGGDYNEQFF.

The rearrangement links TRBV28 to TRBJ1-6, with a weak D call TRBD1 (6 bases). This CDR3 has 15 amino acids. The germline V gene encodes CDR1 MDHEN and CDR2 SYDVKM. Trimming left V 8 bases short and J 6 bases short, with 17 bases between. CDR3 amino acids: CASGTRGYGNSPLHF. The CDR3 bases are TGTGCCAGCGGGACTAGGGGGTATGGTAATTCACCCCTCCACTTT.

The V and J genes are TRBV4-2 and TRBJ1-2; 7 bases are a match to TRBD1. Trimming took 7 bases from V and 10 from J; bases not matched to a gene: 15. The CDR3 has 14 amino acids. The germline V gene encodes CDR1 LGHNA and CDR2 YNFKEQ. The chain's CDR3 is CASKVFQDRDVYTF. CDR3 nucleotides: TGTGCCAGCAAGGTCTTTCAAGACAGGGATGTCTACACCTTC.

This chain links TRBV6-6 with TRBJ2-1, with 8 nucleotides matching TRBD2. This CDR3 comprises 20 residues. Germline CDR1 is MNHNY and CDR2 is SVGAGI (reference sequence). J gave up 0 bases and V 5 bases, and 18 bases lay outside the gene matches. CDR3 sequence: CASSLNAPGGAGGSYNEQFF. In DNA form, the CDR3 reads TGTGCCAGCAGTCTTAATGCCCCAGGTGGTGCGGGGGGCTCCTACAATGAGCAGTTCTTC.

This clone showed up many times. The rearrangement links TRBV2 to TRBJ1-6; weak D call: TRBD1 (5 bases). The germline gives CDR1 SNHLY, CDR2 FYNNEI. The germline V and J ends were trimmed by 7 bases and 9 bases, with 19 bases remaining between them. The CDR3 length is 15 residues. The CDR3 is CASTVTSGVGSPLHF. The CDR3 DNA follows: TGTGCCAGCACGGTAACGTCGGGGGTAGGTTCACCCCTCCACTTT.

V and J are TRBV7-8 and TRBJ1-5; perhaps TRBD1 as D (6 bases). V was cut by 7 bases and J by 2 bases, with 24 bases left in between. Per germline, CDR1 SGHVS and CDR2 FQNEAQ. The CDR3 is made up of 18 amino acids. Here the CDR3 reads CASNLGASREGGNQPQHF. As DNA, the CDR3 is TGTGCCAGCAACCTGGGGGCCTCCAGGGAGGGTGGCAATCAGCCCCAGCATTTT. The full variable domain, rest sourced from reference TRBV7-8 and TRBJ1-5, is GAGVSQSPRYKVAKRGQDVALRCDPISGHVSLFWYQQALGQGPEFLTYFQNEAQLDKSGLPSDRFFAERPEGSVSTLKIQRTQQEDSAVYLCASNLGASREGGNQPQHFGDGTRLSIL.

The rearrangement links TRBV15 to TRBJ2-3; possible D gene TRBD1, 6 bases. The CDR3 runs to 16 residues. Trimming took off 0 bases at V and 1 base at J, with 11 bases between the two ends. CDR1 and CDR2 from the germline V gene are LNHNV and YYDKDF (reference sequence). In DNA, the CDR3 is TGTGCCACCAGCAGAGATGACAGGTCACGCACAGATACGCAGTATTTT. Translation: CATSRDDRSRTDTQYF.

For this clone: The sample has other DNA sequences that encode this CDR3 too. The J gene is TRBJ2-7, the V gene TRBV6-5; 7 nucleotides agree with TRBD1. The V segment lost 5 bases and the J segment 7 bases; nucleotides outside the gene matches: 2. From germline, CDR1 is MNHEY and CDR2 SVGAGI. The CDR3 runs to 11 residues. The CDR3 DNA reads TGTGCCAGCAGTCCAGGGGGTGAGCAGTACTTC. As protein: CASSPGGEQYF.

This rearrangement joins TRBV10-1 to TRBJ1-3, with no clear D. Trimming pared 3 bases from V and 0 bases from J, leaving 9 bases between. CDR3 length: 15 residues. Germline V gene sequence: CDR1 WNHNN, CDR2 SYGVQD (reference sequence). The DNA of the CDR3 is TGCGCCAGCAGTGATGGCGGCCCCTCTGGAAACACCATATATTTT. This codes for CASSDGGPSGNTIYF.

V gene TRBV5-6 combines with J gene TRBJ2-5, with TRBD1 as a possible D gene (5 bases). CDR1 and CDR2 (germline): SGHDT, YYEEEE. The CDR3 runs to 14 residues. Trimming cost V 2 bases and J 1 base, with 9 bases left between them. CDR3 amino acids: CASSLPGPQETQYF. The CDR3 bases are TGTGCCAGCAGCTTACCAGGGCCCCAAGAGACCCAGTACTTC.

In nucleotides, the CDR3 is TGTGCCAGCAGCTTAGCGCACCGGGGTGCGGGCTATGGCTACACCTTC. The encoded protein is CASSLAHRGAGYGYTF. V gene TRBV7-8 combines with J gene TRBJ1-2; no clear D. CDR3 length: 16 amino acids. Germline CDR1 SGHVS, CDR2 FQNEAQ. The V gene lost 0 bases and the J gene lost 4 bases, with 15 bases spanning the gap.

This rearrangement joins TRBV11-2 to TRBJ1-1; D remains unclear. CDR1 SGHAT and CDR2 FQNNGV come from the germline V gene. The CDR3 has 13 residues. V was shortened by 5 bases and J by 4 bases, with 11 bases between the two germline ends. The CDR3 sequence: CASSHYSGTEAFF. As DNA, the CDR3 is TGTGCCAGCAGCCACTATTCGGGCACTGAAGCTTTCTTT.

The V call is TRBV28, the J call TRBJ1-2, with TRBD1 identical over 12 bases. Germline CDR1 and CDR2: MDHEN and SYDVKM. The trim removed 6 bases at V and 8 bases at J, leaving 13 bases unmatched. The CDR3 sequence is 16 residues long. The CDR3 DNA is TGTGCCAGCAGCCCCGGGGACAGGGGGCGCTCGGAAGGCTACACCTTC. Its protein product is CASSPGDRGRSEGYTF.

This chain uses TRBV18 with TRBJ2-7; TRBD2 is a possible D gene (6 bases). Germline V lookup: CDR1 KGHSH, CDR2 LQKENI. Trimming pared 3 bases from V and 6 bases from J, leaving 12 bases between. CDR3 size: 13 residues. The CDR3 loop reads CASSPVEGGEQYF. CDR3 nucleotides: TGTGCCAGCTCACCCGTGGAGGGTGGCGAGCAGTACTTC.

This chain joins TRBV5-4 and TRBJ1-2; D may be TRBD1 (5 bases). The CDR3 totals 14 residues. Germline values: CDR1 SGHNT, CDR2 YYREEE (reference sequence). The V gene lost 0 bases and the J gene lost 8 bases, with 14 bases spanning the gap. Written as DNA, the CDR3 is TGTGCCAGCAGCTTGGTGCGCCAGGGTAAAGGCTACACCTTC. As protein: CASSLVRQGKGYTF.

This chain connects TRBV30 to TRBJ2-5; 8 bases map to TRBD2. Trimming at V came to 2 bases and at J to 2 bases, leaving 7 bases not matched to a gene. This CDR3 is built from 15 residues. Germline V gene sequence: CDR1 GTSNPN, CDR2 SVGIG (reference sequence). The CDR3: CAWSRGGGRQETQYF. In DNA, the CDR3 is TGTGCCTGGAGTAGGGGCGGGGGGCGACAAGAGACCCAGTACTTC. Full variable domain (missing parts from reference TRBV30 and TRBJ2-5): SQTIHQWPATLVQPVGSPLSLECTVEGTSNPNLYWYRQAAGRGLQLLFYSVGIGQISSEVPQNLSASRPQDRQFILSSKKLLLSDSGFYLCAWSRGGGRQETQYFGPGTRLLVL.